This T cell receptor beta chain was found in a study of blood T cell repertoires in COVID-19. Across the study: Both acute and convalescent COVID-19 samples were obtained from the United States, Italy and Spain.

This clone was seen once. Only in-frame clones appear in the TCRdb table, and some are missing; sequencing was by immunoSEQ multiplex PCR. The sample consists of fewer than 90,000 clones, roughly 82% of them appearing once. Germline values: CDR1 KGHDR, CDR2 SFDVKD. The CDR3 totals 15 residues. The V and J ends lost 0 bases and 3 bases respectively, with 7 bases between them. This TCR came from a man in his forties or fifties with acute or convalescent COVID-19. The chain recombines TRBV24-1 with TRBJ2-2, with D possibly being TRBD2 (6 bases). Sequencing was done on a sample of peripheral blood. CDR3 nucleotide sequence: TGTGCCACCAGTGATTTGTGGGGGGACACCGGGGAGCTGTTTTTT. This encodes CATSDLWGDTGELFF.